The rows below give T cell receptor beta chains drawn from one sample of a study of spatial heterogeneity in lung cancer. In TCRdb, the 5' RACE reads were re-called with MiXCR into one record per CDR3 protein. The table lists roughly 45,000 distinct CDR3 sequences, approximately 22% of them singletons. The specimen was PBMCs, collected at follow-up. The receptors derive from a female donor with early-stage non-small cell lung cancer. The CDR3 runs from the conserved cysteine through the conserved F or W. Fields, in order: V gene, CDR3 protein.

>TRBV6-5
CASSYSWGRTDTQYF
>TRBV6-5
CASTKAAGGDNEQFF
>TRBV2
CASRGGSGRDQPQHF
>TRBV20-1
CSARDVNTDEAFF
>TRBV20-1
CSARDPSGVNYGYTF
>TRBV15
CATSRTGNTEAFF
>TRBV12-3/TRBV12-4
CASSGTAYNEQFF
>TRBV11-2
CASSFRTGVTGELFF
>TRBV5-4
CASSLPTGNYGYTF
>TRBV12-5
CASGPGQGSTGELFF
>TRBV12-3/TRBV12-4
CASSLSRGAEAFF
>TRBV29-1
CSVGRSVNYGYTF
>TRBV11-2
CASSLRGARYCGANVLTF
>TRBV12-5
CASGTTGRILNEQFF
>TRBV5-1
CASSRAQGTDYGYTF
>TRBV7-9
CASSFAGGAGQPQHF
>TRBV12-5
CASGLSVRPSTDTQYF
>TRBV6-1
CASSEVDRAQETQYF
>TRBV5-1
CASSSDPSVSTDTQYF
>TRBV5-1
CASSLGQGGTGELFF
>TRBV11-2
CASSLDRTPGEQFF
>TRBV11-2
CASSPTSGGTNTQYF
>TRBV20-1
CSAPAWIQETQYF
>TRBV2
CASSGSGSNTGELFF
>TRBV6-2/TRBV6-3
CASSTPSGTGETQYF
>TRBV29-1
CSVGASESIDNEQFF
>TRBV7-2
CASSSFGTDTQYF
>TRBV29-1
CSVVQSGYGYTF
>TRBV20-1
CSASKGNSNQPQHF
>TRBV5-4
CASSFGTSVNEQFF
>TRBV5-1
CASSLGGGLHNEQFF
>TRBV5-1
CASSLNSNQPQHF
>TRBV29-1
CSVGPGLAGETQYF
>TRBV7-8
CASSSRGLSNQPQHF
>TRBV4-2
CASSQGQGEEKLFF
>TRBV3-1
CASRQEGNTEAFF
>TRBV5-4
CASSPTAFQETQYF
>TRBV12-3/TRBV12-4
CASSLGREGYGYTF
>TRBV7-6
CASSPWVGGPGIEQFF
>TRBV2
CASSGRERRRITWKLFF
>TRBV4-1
CASSQRGLQETQYF
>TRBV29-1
CSVLPTGYEAFF
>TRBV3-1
CASSQTRTSGSGEQFF
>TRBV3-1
CASSQLSIYNEQFF
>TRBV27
CASSPPPGGFLWGYTF
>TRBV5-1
CASSLVTGANYEQYF
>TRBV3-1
CASSPSLGGAGTDTQYF
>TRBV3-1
CASSQDLTNEKLFF
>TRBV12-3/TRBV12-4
CASTLVLAGGPDTQYF
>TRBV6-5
CASTAMPLATEAFF
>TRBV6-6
CASRNSGRGNTEAFF
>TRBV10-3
CAISEVDNEQFF
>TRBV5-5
CASSVTSGGSYEQYF